One and the same sample provided the 7 T cell receptor beta chains below, sequenced in a study of blood T cells in healthy people across ages (dated by TCRdb to the mid-2010s). The library was produced with 5' RACE. TCRdb records Illumina HiSeq 2500 as the sequencer. A second PCR of about 6 to 11 cycles was performed with a sample-barcoded 5' primer and a J-beta primer mix. TCRdb's own reprocessing of the public reads used fastp at Q25 and MiXCR and kept productive beta chains. Duplicate CDR3 protein sequences are folded into a single record with the most common DNA and genes. For this sample there are some 670,000 distinct CDR3 sequences; approximately 52% appear just once. The ten biggest clones cover roughly 12% of the sample. Sequencing used blood. These receptors were taken from a woman of 80 years or more in good health.

This clonotype has a single count. This chain links TRBV5-5 with TRBJ1-5, with D possibly TRBD1 on 6 matching bases. Per the germline V gene, CDR1 is SGHKS and CDR2 is YYEKEE (reference sequence). The CDR3 is 16 residues long. Deletions cut 4 bases from V and 0 bases from J, with 14 bases between. In DNA, the CDR3 is TGTGCCAGCAGCGGTACCCCGGACAGTAGCAATCAGCCCCAGCATTTT. Its protein is CASSGTPDSSNQPQHF.

The V gene is TRBV7-2, the J gene TRBJ2-1; 14 bases fit TRBD2. The ends lost 5 bases at V and 0 bases at J; junction bases unmatched: 6. Germline V lookup: CDR1 SGHTA, CDR2 FQGNSA. The CDR3 has 18 residues. CDR3 in DNA: TGTGCCAGCAGCAAGAGGACTAGCGGGGGGTACTCCTACAATGAGCAGTTCTTC. Translation gives CASSKRTSGGYSYNEQFF.

The rearrangement links TRBV2 to TRBJ2-7, with D possibly matching TRBD1 (5 bases). Per germline, CDR1 SNHLY and CDR2 FYNNEI. The CDR3 loop spans 13 amino acids. Trimming took off 4 bases at V and 7 bases at J, with 14 bases between the two ends. DNA of the CDR3: TGTGCCAGCAGTGGGCAGGGATTTGGAGAGCAGTACTTC. It codes for CASSGQGFGEQYF.

The chain employs TRBV6-5 and TRBJ1-5; 8 nucleotides align to TRBD1. The germline gives CDR1 MNHEY, CDR2 SVGAGI. Trimming at V came to 5 bases and at J to 2 bases, leaving 8 bases not matched to a gene. This CDR3 region has 16 residues. In nucleotides, the CDR3 is TGTGCCAGCAGTAGTGCAGGGGGCGTTCGCAATCAGCCCCAGCATTTT. It codes for CASSSAGGVRNQPQHF.

The sample holds many counts of this clonotype. This chain uses TRBV9 with TRBJ2-7, with 7 bases identical to TRBD2. CDR3 length: 14 residues. Trimming cost V 0 bases and J 3 bases; bases outside gene matches: 3. Germline V gene lookup returns CDR1 SGDLS and CDR2 YYNGEE. CDR3 bases: TGTGCCAGCAGCGTAGGACGGGGGGACTACGAGCAGTACTTC. Its translation: CASSVGRGDYEQYF.

The genes are TRBV10-3 and TRBJ2-5; 7 bases map to TRBD2. V lost 2 bases and J lost 0; bases outside the gene matches: 6. The length of the CDR3 is 16 residues. CDR1 and CDR2 from the germline V gene are ENHRY and SYGVKD. The CDR3 DNA follows: TGTGCCATCAGTGAGCCCAGCGGGGCCCACCAAGAGACCCAGTACTTC. Residues: CAISEPSGAHQETQYF.

This chain links TRBV20-1 with TRBJ2-3; TRBD2 agrees at 9 bases. The ends lost 3 bases at V and 4 bases at J; junction bases unmatched: 8. The CDR3 loop spans 15 amino acids. Germline CDR1 is DFQATT and CDR2 is SNEGSKA (reference sequence). In nucleotides, the CDR3 is TGCAGTGCTAGGTATCGGGGACTAGCATCAGATACGCAGTATTTT. Protein sequence: CSARYRGLASDTQYF.